Following are 26 T cell receptor beta chains from one sample sequenced in a study of technical replicates of blood from several donors. Some clones are missing from TCRdb's copy, which holds only in-frame ones; the method was immunoSEQ multiplex PCR. The sample holds 70,000 to 95,000 clones; 80% to 95% are singletons and the top ten take about 0.35%. The sample consisted of T cells isolated from PBMCs. The source is a human donor in good health. Some clones in this sample may be carry-over from other donors' samples.

The genes are TRBV5-5 and TRBJ1-2; no clear D. Germline assignment: CDR1 SGHKS and CDR2 YYEKEE (reference sequence). The ends were cut back, 4 bases at V and 1 base at J, with 17 bases in the middle. The CDR3 loop spans 16 amino acids. The chain's CDR3 is CASSPRSLGHNYGYTF. The CDR3, as DNA: TGTGCCAGCAGCCCCAGGTCACTGGGCCATAACTATGGCTACACCTTC.

The chain couples TRBV9 to TRBJ2-2; D may be TRBD2 (6 bases). Germline values: CDR1 SGDLS, CDR2 YYNGEE. V lost 0 bases, J lost 3 bases, and 15 bases lay in between. CDR3 length: 17 residues. CDR3 bases: TGTGCCAGCAGCGTAGTCCCCGGTAGCGGTTACACCGGGGAGCTGTTTTTT. It specifies CASSVVPGSGYTGELFF. The full variable domain, with the rest looked up from reference TRBV9 and TRBJ2-2, is DSGVTQTPKHLITATGQRVTLRCSPRSGDLSVYWYQQSLDQGLQFLIQYYNGEERAKGNILERFSAQQFPDLHSELNLSSLELGDSALYFCASSVVPGSGYTGELFFGEGSRLTVL.

This sequence joins TRBV2 and TRBJ1-1; D ambiguous. The CDR3 has 12 residues. Trimming stripped 4 bases from V and 6 bases from J, with 9 bases between. The germline gives CDR1 SNHLY, CDR2 FYNNEI. The CDR3 spells CASSGSRPEAFF. CDR3 nucleotide sequence: TGTGCCAGCAGTGGCTCCAGGCCTGAAGCTTTCTTT.

The chain employs TRBV7-3 and TRBJ2-3; weak D call: TRBD2 (6 bases). This CDR3 has 18 residues. Germline loops: CDR1 SGHTA, CDR2 FQGTGA. Trimming left V 5 bases short and J 3 bases short, with 24 bases between. DNA of the CDR3: TGTGCCAGCAGCAACATCGAAGAACGGACGGAGGGGACAGATACGCAGTATTTT. Translated: CASSNIEERTEGTDTQYF.

This chain joins TRBV29-1 and TRBJ2-2; 15 bases align to TRBD2. Germline V gives CDR1 SQVTM, CDR2 ANQGSEA. The V and J ends lost 4 bases and 5 bases, in that order; junction bases with no gene match: 23. There are 22 residues in the CDR3. The CDR3 bases are TGCAGCGTTGTACCCATCGGACCGGGACTAGCGGGAGGTACTTCAGAAACCGGGGAGCTGTTTTTT. Amino acid sequence: CSVVPIGPGLAGGTSETGELFF.

V and J are TRBV9 and TRBJ1-3, with 9 positions matching TRBD1. Trimming at V came to 4 bases and at J to 0 bases, leaving 11 bases not matched to a gene. Germline V gene sequence: CDR1 SGDLS, CDR2 YYNGEE. This CDR3 has 18 amino acids. In nucleotides, the CDR3 is TGTGCCAGCAGCCCACGAACAGGGGGCCCTAGCTCTGGAAACACCATATATTTT. It codes for CASSPRTGGPSSGNTIYF. The whole variable domain, remainder taken from reference TRBV9 and TRBJ1-3, is DSGVTQTPKHLITATGQRVTLRCSPRSGDLSVYWYQQSLDQGLQFLIQYYNGEERAKGNILERFSAQQFPDLHSELNLSSLELGDSALYFCASSPRTGGPSSGNTIYFGEGSWLTVV.

The chain uses TRBV29-1 and TRBJ2-5; 8 nucleotides line up with TRBD1. The DNA end is a closer match to TRBJ2-7, so the J assignment may be wrong. The germline V gene has CDR1 SQVTM and CDR2 ANQGSEA. CDR3 length equals 12 residues. CDR3 DNA sequence: TGCAGCGTTGTCGGACAGGGCTACGAGCAGTACTTC. It is translated as CSVVGQGYEQYF.

The chain is built from TRBV27 and TRBJ1-1, with D maybe TRBD1 (5 bases). V dropped 6 bases and J dropped 2 bases, with 10 bases sitting between them. The CDR3 spans 13 residues. Looked up from germline, CDR1 is MNHEY and CDR2 is SMNVEV (reference sequence). CDR3 nucleotide sequence: TGTGCCAGCAGCCAGACAGTTAACACTGAAGCTTTCTTT. Its protein is CASSQTVNTEAFF.

The chain joins TRBV2 to TRBJ1-5, with D hard to call. This CDR3 contains 12 residues. Germline lookup yields CDR1 SNHLY and CDR2 FYNNEI. The V and J ends lost 4 bases and 7 bases respectively, with 8 bases between them. The CDR3 bases are TGTGCCAGCAGTGTAAGCGGGCAGCCCCAGCATTTT. Amino acids: CASSVSGQPQHF.

V and J are TRBV7-2 and TRBJ2-4, with D maybe TRBD2 (5 bases). Germline V gene sequence: CDR1 SGHTA, CDR2 FQGNSA. The CDR3 runs 15 residues. Trimming shortened V by 5 bases and J by 2 bases, and 13 bases separated the two germline ends. The CDR3 sequence is CASSPGYESKNIQYF. CDR3 nucleotides: TGTGCCAGCAGCCCGGGGTATGAGTCCAAAAACATTCAGTACTTC.

The chain carries TRBV30 and TRBJ1-5; D ambiguous. Germline CDR1 is GTSNPN and CDR2 is SVGIG (reference sequence). Trimming stripped 2 bases from V and 3 bases from J, with 14 bases between. The CDR3 runs 15 residues. For the CDR3, the DNA is TGTGCCTGGAGTTATCAGGAAGTAAACAATCAGCCCCAGCATTTT. This gives the protein CAWSYQEVNNQPQHF.

The gene calls are TRBV6-5 and TRBJ2-1; D is undetermined. The germline V gene has CDR1 MNHEY and CDR2 SVGAGI. The V and J ends lost 3 bases and 9 bases respectively, with 18 bases between them. The CDR3 is 15 amino acids. CDR3 nucleotide sequence: TGTGCCAGCAGTTATAGCACCCGGTCCGGTAGTGAGCAGTTCTTC. It codes for CASSYSTRSGSEQFF.

The chain uses TRBV28 and TRBJ1-5; TRBD1 might be the D (6 bases). Trimming pared 1 base from V and 6 bases from J, leaving 10 bases between. CDR3 length: 14 amino acids. Germline CDR1 is MDHEN and CDR2 is SYDVKM. The CDR3 DNA reads TGTGCCAGCAGTTTATTGGACAGTGGTCAGCCCCAGCATTTT. It yields the protein CASSLLDSGQPQHF.

V usage is TRBV30 and J usage is TRBJ1-3, with 7 nucleotides matching TRBD1. The junction had 6 bases not matched to a gene; V was cut back by 6 bases and J by 4 bases. The CDR3 sequence is 13 residues long. Germline lookup yields CDR1 GTSNPN and CDR2 SVGIG (reference sequence). DNA for the CDR3: TGTGCCTGTTCAAGGGGGCGAGGAAACACCATATATTTT. Encoded protein: CACSRGRGNTIYF.

J is TRBJ1-5 and V is TRBV6-6; no definite D call. Germline V gene sequence: CDR1 MNHNY, CDR2 SVGAGI (reference sequence). This CDR3 comprises 13 residues. Trimming left V 11 bases short and J 4 bases short, with 15 bases between. The CDR3 region is CAGRGDLNQPQHF. CDR3 coding DNA: TGTGCCGGGCGGGGAGACTTAAATCAGCCCCAGCATTTT.

CDR3 amino acids: CAWTQDTGELFF. CDR3 coding DNA: TGTGCCTGGACCCAGGACACCGGGGAGCTGTTTTTT. This chain uses TRBV30 with TRBJ2-2; the D is unclear. The V end was cut by 4 bases, the J end by 3 bases, with 6 bases between. This CDR3 has 12 residues. In germline, CDR1 is GTSNPN, CDR2 SVGIG (reference sequence). Full variable domain (outside the CDR3, taken from reference TRBV30 and TRBJ2-2): SQTIHQWPATLVQPVGSPLSLECTVEGTSNPNLYWYRQAAGRGLQLLFYSVGIGQISSEVPQNLSASRPQDRQFILSSKKLLLSDSGFYLCAWTQDTGELFFGEGSRLTVL.

The V gene is TRBV4-2, the J gene TRBJ2-1; TRBD2 matches 9 bases. Losses at the gene ends were 1 base for V and 2 bases for J; bases not matched to a gene: 6. The CDR3 loop spans 17 amino acids. The germline V gene encodes CDR1 LGHNA and CDR2 YNFKEQ. CDR3 residues: CASSQVSEREAYNEQFF. CDR3 bases: TGTGCCAGCAGCCAAGTGTCGGAGCGGGAGGCCTACAATGAGCAGTTCTTC.

The chain has TRBV9 and TRBJ2-7; D unresolved. Germline assignment: CDR1 SGDLS and CDR2 YYNGEE. V was cut by 4 bases and J by 6 bases, with 14 bases left in between. The CDR3 is made up of 13 amino acids. The CDR3, as DNA: TGTGCCAGCAGCACAAACAGTGGAACCGAGCAGTACTTC. It codes for CASSTNSGTEQYF.

DNA of the CDR3: TGTGCCAGCAGCCAGACTAGCAGTACCAGCACAGATACGCAGTATTTT. Translation: CASSQTSSTSTDTQYF. The chain employs TRBV7-9 and TRBJ2-3, with 7 bases lining up with TRBD2. Trimming at V came to 5 bases and at J to 0 bases, leaving 8 bases not matched to a gene. CDR1 and CDR2 (germline): SEHNR, FQNEAQ (reference sequence). The CDR3 extends over 16 amino acids.

The chain joins TRBV28 to TRBJ1-1; D call uncertain. V was cut by 2 bases and J by 6 bases, with 16 bases left in between. Germline-derived CDR1 and CDR2 are MDHEN and SYDVKM. The CDR3 runs 15 residues. CDR3 region: CASSLERGYRPEAFF. The CDR3 DNA is TGTGCCAGCAGTTTAGAACGGGGTTATCGTCCTGAAGCTTTCTTT.

The rearrangement uses TRBV6-1 and TRBJ1-4; D is unresolved. Germline V gene data show CDR1 as MNHNS and CDR2 as SASEGT. This CDR3 spans 15 amino acids. V was trimmed by 9 bases and J by 3 bases, leaving 17 bases between them. The CDR3 DNA is TGTGCCAGTAGGATTATACCGGCGGCTAATGAAAAACTGTTTTTT. Protein product: CASRIIPAANEKLFF.

The gene calls are TRBV20-1 and TRBJ1-2; no reliable D call. V lost 5 bases and J 13 bases, leaving 8 bases between the germline ends. Germline values: CDR1 DFQATT, CDR2 SNEGSKA (reference sequence). This CDR3 is 8 amino acids long. The CDR3, as DNA: TGCAGTGCTCCCCAAGCCACCTTC. Translation: CSAPQATF.

This chain links TRBV28 with TRBJ2-7, with TRBD2 matching over 14 bases. V was pared by 1 base and J by 3 bases, with 5 bases of the junction left unmatched. The germline gives CDR1 MDHEN, CDR2 SYDVKM. The CDR3 is 17 residues long. The chain's CDR3 is CASSLYGTSGRHYEQYF. CDR3 nucleotides: TGTGCCAGCAGTTTATATGGGACTAGCGGGAGACACTACGAGCAGTACTTC.

This clone has only a few counts. V and J are TRBV5-1 and TRBJ1-1; 11 positions agree with TRBD1. The CDR3 spans 13 residues. Germline values: CDR1 SGHRS, CDR2 YFSETQ. V was pared by 6 bases and J by 10 bases, with 8 bases of the junction left unmatched. The CDR3 DNA reads TGCGCCAGCATACCGGGACAGGGGGGGAGAGCTTTCTTT. This encodes CASIPGQGGRAFF.

The chain recombines TRBV25-1 with TRBJ1-6; 9 nucleotides match TRBD1. Per germline, CDR1 MGHDK and CDR2 SYGVNS. J gave up 10 bases and V 1 base, and 11 bases lay outside the gene matches. The CDR3 has 17 residues. CDR3 nucleotide sequence: TGTGCCAGCAGTGAATTACCGGGACAGGGAGGGGGATCACCCCTCCACTTT. Translated: CASSELPGQGGGSPLHF.

The chain couples TRBV28 to TRBJ2-3, with 7 bases lining up with TRBD1. The CDR3 length is 16 residues. With 6 bases clipped from V and 2 bases from J, the junction kept 11 bases outside the gene matches. The germline gives CDR1 MDHEN, CDR2 SYDVKM. The CDR3 reads CASSLPPTGATDTQYF. The CDR3 DNA follows: TGTGCCAGCAGCCTTCCCCCCACAGGGGCCACAGATACGCAGTATTTT.